This T cell receptor (beta chain) originates from a study of OX40 agonist ivuxolimab in advanced cancers. Background on the study: Cohort: 75% to 90% men, mean age approximately 60, aged about 23 to 79. Partial responses occurred in Three dose-escalation patients, one with hepatocellular carcinoma and two with cutaneous melanoma.

This clone was counted a single time. Its antigen is undetermined. Study results and limitations: The mean number of expanded clones was higher in CD8+ T cells than in CD4+. Both blood CD4+ and CD8+ T cells showed clonal growth by week 6 at 0.1 to 3.0 mg/kg.

The assay was immunoSEQ multiplex PCR, and TCRdb's table has in-frame clones only and misses some. Among tens of thousands of clones listed, 85% to 90% were seen once. Germline values: CDR1 GTSNPN, CDR2 SVGIG (reference sequence). This CDR3 has 16 amino acids. The J segment lost 0 bases and the V segment lost 3 bases, leaving 8 bases of the junction unmatched. This chain connects TRBV30 to TRBJ1-2, with TRBD1 matching 9 bases. The TCR sequence derives from an adult with an advanced solid tumor such as melanoma, head and neck, liver or kidney cancer. Sample: CD4+ or CD8+ T cells sorted from blood, taken in a trial of the OX40 agonist ivuxolimab. CDR3 residues: CAWSGDRGKPNYGYTF. In DNA form, the CDR3 reads TGTGCCTGGAGCGGAGACAGGGGGAAACCTAACTATGGCTACACCTTC.